This T cell receptor beta chain was found in a study of post-analysis software for immune sequencing data. The CDR3 extends over 16 amino acids. CDR1 is MGHDK and CDR2 is SYGVNS in the germline V gene. V was trimmed by 3 bases and J by 1 base, leaving 14 bases between them. This clonotype was detected a few times. Its antigen remains unidentified. TCR beta cDNA libraries included unique molecular identifiers. MiXCR, applied by TCRdb to the PCR reads, yields one record per CDR3 protein. The profile shows 650,000 to 850,000 distinct CDR3 sequences, roughly 50% of them singletons. Study-wide points: Relative to controls, patients had 4 or 5 TRBV segments at higher frequency, with TRBV5-6, TRBV5-1 and TRBV20-1 among these. For normalized Chao1 diversity, multiple sclerosis patients scored significantly lower than controls did.

Sequencing was carried out using blood. The sequence came from a girl aged 10 to 17 with multiple sclerosis. V gene TRBV25-1 combines with J gene TRBJ2-3; D possibly corresponds to TRBD1 (5 bases). The CDR3 sequence is CASSELRGLGTDTQYF. Here the CDR3 DNA reads TGTGCCAGCAGTGAGCTAAGGGGTCTCGGCACAGATACGCAGTATTTT.